Sequencing of this T cell receptor (beta chain) was carried out in a study of blood T cell repertoires in COVID-19. Authors' data handling: Reference gene primer amplification yielded estimated nucleated cell counts. The method was immunoSEQ multiplex PCR; TCRdb's version includes in-frame clones alone and lacks a portion of them. V and J calls and clone size are given by that table; D and trimming were obtained from the DNA. The sample records about 260,000 clones, more than 85% being singletons. Trimming shortened V by 3 bases and J by 5 bases, and 14 bases separated the two germline ends. This CDR3 is built from 15 residues. CDR1 and CDR2 from the germline V gene are KGHSH and LQKENI.

The sequence was obtained from a man aged 40-50 years who had been exposed to COVID-19. The sequenced sample consisted of PBMCs or T cells enriched from blood (not recorded which). The rearrangement joins TRBV18 to TRBJ2-1; D may be TRBD1 (6 bases). As DNA, the CDR3 is TGTGCCAGCTCACCCCCCGGTCGGACAGACAATGAGCAGTTCTTC. Its protein product is CASSPPGRTDNEQFF.